This T cell receptor beta chain was documented in a study of blood T cell repertoires in COVID-19. Study background: The cDNA or gDNA used as material had been derived from T cells, B-cell-depleted T cells, or PBMCs.

Repertoires were generated with immunoSEQ multiplex PCR, while TCRdb's copy carries only in-frame clones and drops some. Altogether about 40,000 clones are present, about 90% being singletons, with the ten largest covering roughly 10%. Germline V CDR1 and CDR2: MNHNS, SASEGT. The CDR3 runs 15 residues. V lost 3 bases to trimming and J lost 6 bases; unmatched junction nucleotides: 9. This receptor was taken from a woman between 65 and 79 years old with acute or convalescent COVID-19. The genes are TRBV6-1 and TRBJ2-7, with TRBD2 identical over 9 bases. The sequenced sample was peripheral blood. This CDR3 is CASSDVAGALFEQYV. Written as DNA, the CDR3 is TGTGCCAGCAGTGATGTAGCGGGAGCTCTTTTCGAGCAGTACGTC.